A single sample gave rise to the 9 T cell receptor beta chains below, sequenced in a study of shared clonotypes between healthy human individuals. Here immunoSEQ multiplex PCR was the method, and the copy in TCRdb shows in-frame clones only, minus some. In the table there are some 2.1 million clones, over 85% of which are singletons. Positive CCR7 selection of CD45RO-negative cells yielded the naive CD8 cells, and terminally differentiated effector memory CD45RA+ cells were excluded. The sequencing input was naive CD8+ T cells from PBMCs. These receptors originate from a young man in good health. Some clones in this sample may be carry-over from other donors' samples.

The chain uses TRBV19 and TRBJ2-2; D unresolved. Germline V gene sequence: CDR1 LNHDA, CDR2 SQIVND (reference sequence). The V end was cut by 5 bases, the J end by 5 bases, with 12 bases between. The CDR3 contains 14 residues. The CDR3 region has the DNA TGTGCCAGTAGTGGCCGGGTAGCAACCGGGGAGCTGTTTTTT. Its protein product is CASSGRVATGELFF.

V usage is TRBV7-2 and J usage is TRBJ2-7, with D possibly being TRBD2 (6 bases). The CDR3 is made up of 16 amino acids. Trimming cost V 4 bases and J 2 bases, with 18 bases left between them. Germline CDR1 SGHTA, CDR2 FQGNSA. CDR3 DNA sequence: TGTGCCAGCAGCTCCCCGACGGGGGAGAGCCCCTACGAGCAGTACTTC. Its protein product is CASSSPTGESPYEQYF.

This clone was seen just once. The chain uses TRBV7-9 and TRBJ1-1; perhaps TRBD1 as D (5 bases). V lost 5 bases and J lost 3, with 16 bases in between. This CDR3 spans 15 amino acids. Germline loops: CDR1 SEHNR, CDR2 FQNEAQ (reference sequence). The CDR3 nucleotides are TGTGCCAGCAGCCCTCCCGGGGGTAGGGACACTGAAGCTTTCTTT. Amino acid sequence: CASSPPGGRDTEAFF.

Points on this clone: The same CDR3 arises from other DNA sequences in this sample as well. The chain joins TRBV6-5 to TRBJ1-5, with D tentatively TRBD1 (6 bases). Germline CDR1 MNHEY, CDR2 SVGAGI. V lost 8 bases and J lost 4, with 9 bases in between. The CDR3 has 12 amino acids. The CDR3 here is CASGQRNQPQHF. The CDR3 coding sequence is TGTGCCAGCGGACAGCGAAATCAGCCCCAGCATTTT.

The chain couples TRBV10-2 to TRBJ1-5; TRBD1 might be the D (6 bases). The germline V and J ends were trimmed by 5 bases and 3 bases, with 11 bases remaining between them. Per germline, CDR1 WSHSY and CDR2 SAAADI. This CDR3 has 14 amino acids. CDR3 loop: CASSQTGFNQPQHF. In DNA form, the CDR3 reads TGCGCCAGCAGTCAGACAGGATTCAATCAGCCCCAGCATTTT.

CDR3 nucleotide sequence: TGTGCCAGCAGCGTAGCAGACGGACGATCCTACGAGCAGTACTTC. It yields the protein CASSVADGRSYEQYF. The chain uses TRBV9 and TRBJ2-7; no definite D call. The CDR3 consists of 15 residues. The germline V gene has CDR1 SGDLS and CDR2 YYNGEE. V shed 0 bases and J shed 1 base, with 11 bases lying between them.

DNA of the CDR3: TGCGCCAGCAGCCGTCTTACAGGACCCCAAGAGACCCAGTACTTC. Translating it yields CASSRLTGPQETQYF. V is TRBV4-3 and J is TRBJ2-5, with D maybe TRBD1 (5 bases). V was clipped by 4 bases and J by 1 base, with 13 bases between them. CDR1 is LGHNA, CDR2 YSLEER, per germline. The CDR3 is 15 residues long.

The chain recombines TRBV4-1 with TRBJ2-5, with 9 bases lining up with TRBD2. V shed 1 base, J shed 5 bases, and the junction held 11 bases outside the gene matches. Germline V gene data show CDR1 as MGHRA and CDR2 as YSYEKL. The CDR3 length is 17 residues. The CDR3 DNA is TGCGCCAGCAGCCAAGGTCCGGTAGCGGGAGCTCGTGAGACCCAGTACTTC. As protein: CASSQGPVAGARETQYF.

The count of this clone is one. This chain connects TRBV19 to TRBJ2-2; weak D call: TRBD1 (6 bases). The germline V gene encodes CDR1 LNHDA and CDR2 SQIVND (reference sequence). The length of the CDR3 is 14 residues. Trimming pared 9 bases from V and 0 bases from J, leaving 11 bases between. The CDR3: CASTRGPNTGELFF. CDR3 nucleotide sequence: TGTGCCAGCACCAGGGGACCGAACACCGGGGAGCTGTTTTTT. The variable domain in full, with the rest retrieved from reference TRBV19 and TRBJ2-2, is DGGITQSPKYLFRKEGQNVTLSCEQNLNHDAMYWYRQDPGQGLRLIYYSQIVNDFQKGDIAEGYSVSREKKESFPLTVTSAQKNPTAFYLCASTRGPNTGELFFGEGSRLTVL.